This T cell receptor beta chain was documented in a study of cytomegalovirus exposure and HLA in healthy donors. Study-wide background: Around 180 million T cells yielded 110 million or so unique TCR beta sequences in earlier analysis.

PCR employed 60 Vbeta and 13 Jbeta primers. Repertoires were generated with immunoSEQ multiplex PCR, while TCRdb's copy carries only in-frame clones and drops some. This repertoire shows 150,000 to 160,000 clones, 80% found once; its top ten account for 5.5% to 6.5%. Germline loops: CDR1 SGHVS, CDR2 FQNEAQ. The germline V and J ends were trimmed by 3 bases and 4 bases, with 6 bases remaining between them. CDR3 size: 13 residues. Study-level results: Several of the most significant clusters were apparently associated with common viral pathogens in a later analysis. Among TCR sequences, most were rare, though some public TCRs appeared in many donors.

Note on this clone: Its matching antigen is unknown.

The genes are TRBV7-8 and TRBJ1-4, with D uncertain. What was sequenced was PBMCs. The clonotype was recovered from a woman in her 40s in good health and CMV-seropositive. CDR3 sequence: CASSFSSNEKLFF. The CDR3 DNA follows: TGTGCCAGCAGCTTTTCGAGTAATGAAAAACTGTTTTTT.